This TCR beta chain was profiled in a study of cytomegalovirus exposure and HLA in healthy donors. Broader study findings: Under in vitro conditions, a few CMV-associated chains were confirmed as specific for CMV antigens.

Clones were sequenced by immunoSEQ multiplex PCR, and TCRdb holds only the in-frame ones, with some missing. The table includes around 63,000 clones, 90% to 96% detected once. The CDR3 is made up of 14 amino acids. Looked up from germline, CDR1 is MNHNS and CDR2 is SASEGT. Trimming shortened V by 3 bases and J by 1 base, and 9 bases separated the two germline ends. Turning to this clone: The antigen remains unidentified.

This chain uses TRBV6-1 with TRBJ1-1; D remains unclear. The sequenced material came from PBMCs. This receptor was obtained from a young woman in good health and CMV-seronegative. The CDR3 spells CASSEDGRNTEAFF. The CDR3 DNA reads TGTGCCAGCAGTGAGGATGGGCGGAACACTGAAGCTTTCTTT.